This T cell receptor beta chain appears in the sequencing data of a study of T cells in Graves' hyperthyroidism and ophthalmopathy. Hyperthyroidism patients were newly diagnosed, had disease duration under 2 months, and were aged 18 to 65 years. RNA transcripts served as the template for amplifying TCR beta CDR3 regions. First-round RT-PCR with HTBI primers amplified the TCR CDR3 region. One entry per CDR3 protein results from TCRdb running MiXCR on the multiplex PCR reads. The top ten hold around 4% of the sample, which has some 620,000 distinct CDR3 sequences, 15% to 20% seen once. This clonotype was seen ten or more times. The sample taken for sequencing was blood. The source of this sequence is a woman in her twenties or thirties with Graves' hyperthyroidism.

For the CDR3, the DNA is TGTGCCAGCAGCTCGGGACTAGCTACAGATACGCAGTATTTT. This sequence encodes CASSSGLATDTQYF. The chain joins TRBV13 to TRBJ2-3; 9 bases fit TRBD2. The CDR3 consists of 14 residues. Germline V gives CDR1 PRHDT, CDR2 FYEKMQ (reference sequence). V lost 4 bases to trimming and J lost 3 bases; unmatched junction nucleotides: 2.